Listed below are T cell receptor beta chains from one sample, sequenced in a study of radiotherapy plus CTLA-4 blockade in lung cancer. Assay: immunoSEQ multiplex PCR; the TCRdb copy retains only in-frame clones and omits some. The table shows about 46,000 clones, with approximately 80% occurring only once. The starting material was peripheral blood, obtained from a patient treated with radiotherapy plus ipilimumab. The receptors originated from a human donor with non-small cell lung cancer whose response to radiotherapy plus ipilimumab could not be evaluated. Each CDR3 is given with its conserved first and last residue. The order of the fields is clone size, CDR3 length, D gene, V gene, J gene, CDR3 protein, CDR3 DNA. The D gene is left open where the match is weak. A clone size is listed for some rows: how often the clone was seen (once, few, many), or a class if it is expanded.

few	13	.	TRBV5-4	TRBJ2-1	CASSDWTDNEQFF	TGTGCCAGCAGCGACTGGACAGACAATGAGCAGTTCTTC
few	17	TRBD2	TRBV4-2	TRBJ2-5	CASSHPGTSGGQETQYF	TGTGCCAGCAGCCACCCAGGGACTAGCGGGGGCCAAGAGACCCAGTACTTC
.	14	.	TRBV5-1	TRBJ1-1	CASSPTGGDSGAFF	TGCGCCAGCAGCCCAACGGGCGGGGACTCGGGAGCTTTCTTT
few	13	TRBD2	TRBV18	TRBJ2-5	CASLRTGGETQYF	TGTGCCAGCTTACGGACGGGAGGAGAGACCCAGTACTTC
.	17	.	TRBV9	TRBJ1-6	CASSAGRGSSYNSPLHF	TGTGCCAGCAGCGCGGGGAGGGGGAGCTCCTATAATTCACCCCTCCACTTT
.	13	.	TRBV7-9	TRBJ2-7	CASSPRDKYEQYF	TGTGCCAGCAGCCCCCGGGACAAATACGAGCAGTACTTC
.	13	.	TRBV7-9	TRBJ1-3	CAHPAGPGNTIYF	TGTGCCCACCCCGCGGGGCCTGGAAACACCATATATTTT
.	11	.	TRBV28	TRBJ2-7	CARKSSYEQYF	TGTGCCAGGAAGAGCTCCTACGAGCAGTACTTC
few	13	.	TRBV9	TRBJ2-5	CASSVRGEETQYF	TGTGCCAGCAGCGTCAGGGGGGAAGAGACCCAGTACTTC
.	14	.	TRBV11-1	TRBJ1-6	CASSFDRVKSPLHF	TGTGCCAGCAGCTTTGACAGAGTAAAATCACCCCTCCACTTT
.	15	TRBD1	TRBV18	TRBJ1-2	CASSRGQGAKYGYTF	TGTGCCAGCTCACGGGGACAGGGGGCTAAGTATGGCTACACCTTC
once	13	.	TRBV29-1	TRBJ1-1	CSETPTAGTEAFF	TGCAGTGAGACTCCGACAGCGGGGACTGAAGCTTTCTTT
.	13	TRBD2	TRBV11-3	TRBJ2-1	CASSLGSGGSQFF	TGTGCCAGCAGCTTAGGCAGCGGGGGGTCGCAGTTCTTC
.	16	.	TRBV11-2	TRBJ2-7	CASSSLSIPGSDEQYF	TGTGCCAGCAGCTCCCTCTCGATCCCGGGTAGCGACGAGCAGTACTTC
once	13	.	TRBV28	TRBJ1-2	CASSLKPNYGYTF	TGTGCCAGCAGTCTAAAACCCAATTATGGCTACACCTTC
few	14	TRBD1	TRBV5-4	TRBJ2-7	CASSTGQGRDEQYF	TGTGCCAGCAGCACCGGACAGGGTCGGGACGAGCAGTACTTC
.	14	TRBD2	TRBV10-2	TRBJ2-5	CASTLAGDLGNQYF	TGCGCCAGCACCCTAGCGGGAGACCTTGGGAACCAGTACTTC
.	13	TRBD1	TRBV11-3	TRBJ2-7	CASSNGQGNEQYF	TGTGCCAGCAGCAACGGACAGGGCAACGAGCAGTACTTC
.	11	.	TRBV28	TRBJ1-6	CASSFRAPLHF	TGTGCCAGCAGTTTCAGGGCACCCCTCCACTTT
.	14	.	TRBV25-1	TRBJ2-5	CASSDLRTEETQYF	TGTGCCAGCAGTGATCTCCGGACAGAAGAGACCCAGTACTTC
few	14	.	TRBV18	TRBJ2-7	CASSPPLAQWEQYF	TGTGCCAGCTCACCACCTCTGGCCCAGTGGGAGCAGTACTTC
.	15	TRBD2	TRBV4-3	TRBJ2-2	CASRPAGGPIGELFF	TGCGCCAGCAGACCAGCGGGGGGGCCTATCGGGGAGCTGTTTTTT
.	15	TRBD2	TRBV9	TRBJ2-7	CASSAGGASKYEQYF	TGTGCCAGCAGCGCGGGGGGGGCCAGCAAATACGAGCAGTACTTC
.	13	.	TRBV7-9	TRBJ2-3	CASSPSIEGTQYF	TGTGCCAGCAGCCCCTCTATTGAGGGTACGCAGTATTTT
few	14	.	TRBV18	TRBJ2-1	CASSPPPSNNEQFF	TGTGCCAGCTCACCACCCCCTAGCAACAATGAGCAGTTCTTC
.	16	.	TRBV6-5	TRBJ1-3	CASSYSAQTAGNTIYF	TGTGCCAGCAGTTACTCCGCTCAGACAGCTGGAAACACCATATATTTT
.	14	TRBD2	TRBV6-6	TRBJ2-3	CAASTSGVTDTQYF	TGTGCCGCCTCGACTAGCGGGGTCACAGATACGCAGTATTTT
.	15	.	TRBV18	TRBJ1-1	CASSSSGGVNTEAFF	TGTGCCAGCTCATCGTCTGGGGGCGTGAACACTGAAGCTTTCTTT
.	20	.	TRBV5-4	TRBJ2-3	CASSLGGRAGAAPSTDTQYF	TGTGCCAGCAGCTTGGGTGGACGCGCAGGGGCCGCCCCTAGCACAGATACGCAGTATTTT
.	11	.	TRBV19	TRBJ2-5	CASTSGETQYF	TGTGCCAGTACCTCCGGAGAGACCCAGTACTTC
.	16	TRBD2	TRBV5-8	TRBJ2-2	CASRPGLGENTGELFF	TGTGCCAGCAGGCCGGGACTAGGGGAGAACACCGGGGAGCTGTTTTTT
.	13	.	TRBV4-3	TRBJ2-1	CASSLGRNNEQFF	TGCGCCAGCAGCCTTGGGAGGAACAATGAGCAGTTCTTC
.	14	.	TRBV9	TRBJ2-2	CASSPRLETGELFF	TGTGCCAGCAGCCCAAGACTAGAGACCGGGGAGCTGTTTTTT
few	12	TRBD2	TRBV5-5	TRBJ2-5	CASSLRGEGQYF	TGTGCCAGCAGCTTGCGGGGGGAAGGCCAGTACTTC
.	15	.	TRBV6-4	TRBJ2-7	CASSDSLARTYEQYF	TGTGCCAGCAGTGACTCGCTAGCGCGGACCTACGAGCAGTACTTC
.	14	.	TRBV7-3	TRBJ2-1	CASSPSAGNNEQFF	TGTGCCAGCAGCCCAAGTGCAGGGAACAATGAGCAGTTCTTC
.	14	.	TRBV9	TRBJ2-3	CASSPGTFTDTQYF	TGTGCCAGCAGCCCCGGGACTTTCACAGATACGCAGTATTTT
few	16	.	TRBV28	TRBJ1-3	CASQSIGQGSGNTIYF	TGTGCCAGCCAGAGTATAGGGCAGGGGTCTGGAAACACCATATATTTT
.	13	TRBD2	TRBV5-4	TRBJ2-7	CASSFGGAYEQYF	TGTGCCAGCAGCTTCGGGGGGGCTTACGAGCAGTACTTC
few	15	.	TRBV19	TRBJ1-5	CASALGHLSNQPQHF	TGTGCCAGCGCCTTGGGACACCTTAGCAATCAGCCCCAGCATTTT
.	15	.	TRBV14	TRBJ2-7	CASSQLRTESYEQYF	TGTGCCAGCAGCCAACTGAGGACAGAATCCTACGAGCAGTACTTC
few	15	.	TRBV7-2	TRBJ1-1	CASSLANTRNTEAFF	TGTGCCAGCAGCTTAGCAAACACAAGGAACACTGAAGCTTTCTTT
.	14	TRBD2	TRBV30	TRBJ2-7	CAWSPGGSSYEQYF	TGTGCCTGGAGTCCGGGGGGGTCATCCTACGAGCAGTACTTC
.	15	.	TRBV4-3	TRBJ1-2	CASSQEARANYGYTF	TGCGCCAGCAGCCAAGAGGCCAGGGCGAACTATGGCTACACCTTC
.	14	.	TRBV7-3	TRBJ2-7	CASSPEGTTYEQYF	TGTGCCAGCAGCCCCGAGGGGACAACCTACGAGCAGTACTTC
.	13	.	TRBV10-2	TRBJ1-3	CASSARAGNTIYF	TGCGCCAGCAGTGCCCGGGCTGGAAACACCATATATTTT
.	11	.	TRBV6-5	TRBJ1-1	CASRLSTEAFF	TGTGCCAGCAGGCTTAGCACTGAAGCTTTCTTT
few	13	TRBD1	TRBV2	TRBJ1-6	CASSGTGTTPLHF	TGTGCCAGCAGTGGGACAGGAACGACACCCCTCCACTTT
.	13	TRBD1	TRBV27	TRBJ2-7	CASSRQGSYEQYF	TGTGCCAGCAGTAGACAGGGCTCCTACGAGCAGTACTTC
.	15	.	TRBV6-5	TRBJ2-4	CASTGARGAKNIQYF	TGTGCCAGCACCGGGGCCAGGGGAGCCAAAAACATTCAGTACTTC
.	15	.	TRBV10-1	TRBJ1-2	CASRVMQGRSYGYTF	TGCGCCAGCAGAGTTATGCAGGGTCGGAGCTATGGCTACACCTTC
.	13	.	TRBV7-9	TRBJ2-2	CASSFPADRELFF	TGTGCCAGCAGCTTCCCAGCGGATAGGGAGCTGTTTTTT
once	14	TRBD1	TRBV7-2	TRBJ2-7	CASSSDRASYEQYF	TGTGCCAGCAGCTCAGACAGGGCATCCTACGAGCAGTACTTC
.	18	TRBD2	TRBV7-3	TRBJ2-2	CASSLRGLAGVITGELFF	TGTGCCAGCAGCTTAAGGGGACTAGCGGGAGTTATCACCGGGGAGCTGTTTTTT